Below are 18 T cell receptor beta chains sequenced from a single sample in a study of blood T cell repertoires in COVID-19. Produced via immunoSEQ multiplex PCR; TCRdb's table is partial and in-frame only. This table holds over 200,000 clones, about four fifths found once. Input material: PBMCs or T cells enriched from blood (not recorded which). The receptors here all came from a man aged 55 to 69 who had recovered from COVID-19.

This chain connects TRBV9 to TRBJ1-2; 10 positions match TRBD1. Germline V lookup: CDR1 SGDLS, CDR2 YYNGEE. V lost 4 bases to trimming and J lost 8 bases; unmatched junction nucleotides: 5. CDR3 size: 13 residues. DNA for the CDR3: TGTGCCAGCAGCCCGACAGGGGGCGGGGGCTACACCTTC. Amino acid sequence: CASSPTGGGGYTF. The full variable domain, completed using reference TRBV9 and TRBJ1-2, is DSGVTQTPKHLITATGQRVTLRCSPRSGDLSVYWYQQSLDQGLQFLIQYYNGEERAKGNILERFSAQQFPDLHSELNLSSLELGDSALYFCASSPTGGGGYTFGSGTRLTVV.

The CDR3 nucleotides read TGTGCCAGCTCACCGCGGTCCCAGAACACTGAAGCTTTCTTT. It specifies CASSPRSQNTEAFF. The rearrangement links TRBV18 to TRBJ1-1; D remains ambiguous. Per the germline V gene, CDR1 is KGHSH and CDR2 is LQKENI. This CDR3 comprises 14 residues. Trimming took 3 bases from V and 1 from J, leaving 9 bases between them.

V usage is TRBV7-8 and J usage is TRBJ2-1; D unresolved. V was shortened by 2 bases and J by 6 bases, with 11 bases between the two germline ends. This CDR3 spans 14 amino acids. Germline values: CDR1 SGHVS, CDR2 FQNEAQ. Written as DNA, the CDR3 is TGTGCCAGCAGCTTACCATTGGAGACCAATGAGCAGTTCTTC. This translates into CASSLPLETNEQFF. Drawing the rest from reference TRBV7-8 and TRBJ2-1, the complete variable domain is GAGVSQSPRYKVAKRGQDVALRCDPISGHVSLFWYQQALGQGPEFLTYFQNEAQLDKSGLPSDRFFAERPEGSVSTLKIQRTQQEDSAVYLCASSLPLETNEQFFGPGTRLTVL.

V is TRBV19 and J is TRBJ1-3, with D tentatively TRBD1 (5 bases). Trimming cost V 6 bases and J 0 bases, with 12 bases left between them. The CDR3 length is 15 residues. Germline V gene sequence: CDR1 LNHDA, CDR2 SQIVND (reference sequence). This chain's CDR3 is CASSSEGSSGNTIYF. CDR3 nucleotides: TGTGCCAGTAGCTCGGAGGGGAGCTCTGGAAACACCATATATTTT.

This CDR3 is CASSLTSGIQETQYF. CDR3 in DNA: TGCGCCAGCAGCTTGACTAGCGGAATCCAAGAGACCCAGTACTTC. V and J are TRBV5-1 and TRBJ2-5, with 8 positions matching TRBD2. The CDR3 spans 15 residues. The V gene's germline CDR1 is SGHRS and CDR2 YFSETQ. The junction had 3 bases not matched to a gene; V was cut back by 1 base and J by 1 base.

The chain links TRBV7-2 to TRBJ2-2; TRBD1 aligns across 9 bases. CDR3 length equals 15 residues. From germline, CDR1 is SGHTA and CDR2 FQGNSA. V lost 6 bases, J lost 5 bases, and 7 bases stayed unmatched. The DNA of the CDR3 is TGTGCCAGCAGGACGGGACAGGGCGGAACCGGGGAGCTGTTTTTT. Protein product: CASRTGQGGTGELFF.

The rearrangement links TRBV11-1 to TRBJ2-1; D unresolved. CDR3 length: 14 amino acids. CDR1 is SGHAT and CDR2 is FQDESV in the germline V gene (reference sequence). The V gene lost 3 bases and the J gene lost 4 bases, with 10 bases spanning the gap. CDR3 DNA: TGTGCCAGCAGCTTCCCCTTCTCTTACAATGAGCAGTTCTTC. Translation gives CASSFPFSYNEQFF.

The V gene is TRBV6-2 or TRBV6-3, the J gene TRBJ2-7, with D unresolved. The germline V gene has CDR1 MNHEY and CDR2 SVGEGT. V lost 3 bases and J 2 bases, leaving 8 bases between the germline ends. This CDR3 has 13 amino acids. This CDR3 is CASSYEAPYEQYF. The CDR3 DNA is TGTGCCAGCAGTTATGAGGCCCCCTACGAGCAGTACTTC.

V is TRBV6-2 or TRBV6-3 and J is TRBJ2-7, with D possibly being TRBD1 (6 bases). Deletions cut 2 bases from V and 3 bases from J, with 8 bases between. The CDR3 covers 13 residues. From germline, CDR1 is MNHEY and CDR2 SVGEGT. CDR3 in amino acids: CASSYQDSYEQYF. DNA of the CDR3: TGTGCCAGCAGTTACCAGGACAGCTACGAGCAGTACTTC.

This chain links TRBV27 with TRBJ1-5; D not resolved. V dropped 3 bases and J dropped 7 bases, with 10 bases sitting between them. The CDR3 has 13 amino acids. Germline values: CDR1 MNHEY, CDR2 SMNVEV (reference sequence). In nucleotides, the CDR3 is TGTGCCAGCAGTTTGGAGGCCGGGCAGCCCCAGCATTTT. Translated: CASSLEAGQPQHF.

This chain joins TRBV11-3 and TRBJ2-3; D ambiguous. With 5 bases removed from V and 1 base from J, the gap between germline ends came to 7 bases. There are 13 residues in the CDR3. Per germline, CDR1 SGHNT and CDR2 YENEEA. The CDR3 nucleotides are TGTGCCAGCAGCACGGGTGGCACAGATACGCAGTATTTT. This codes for CASSTGGTDTQYF. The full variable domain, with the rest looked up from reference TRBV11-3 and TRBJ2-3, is EAGVVQSPRYKIIEKKQPVAFWCNPISGHNTLYWYLQNLGQGPELLIRYENEEAVDDSQLPKDRFSAERLKGVDSTLKIQPAELGDSAVYLCASSTGGTDTQYFGPGTRLTVL.

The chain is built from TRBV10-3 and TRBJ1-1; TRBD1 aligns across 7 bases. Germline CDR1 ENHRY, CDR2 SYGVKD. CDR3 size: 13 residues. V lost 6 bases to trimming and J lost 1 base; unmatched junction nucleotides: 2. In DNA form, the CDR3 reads TGTGCCATCAGACAGGGGAGGAACACTGAAGCTTTCTTT. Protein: CAIRQGRNTEAFF.

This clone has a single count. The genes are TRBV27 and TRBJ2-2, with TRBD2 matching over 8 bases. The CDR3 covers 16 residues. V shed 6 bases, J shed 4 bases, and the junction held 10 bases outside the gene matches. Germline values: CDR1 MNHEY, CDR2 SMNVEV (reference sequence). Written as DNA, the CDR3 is TGTGCCAGCAGCCGGGAGGGGCCAGACGGCACCGGGGAGCTGTTTTTT. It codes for CASSREGPDGTGELFF.

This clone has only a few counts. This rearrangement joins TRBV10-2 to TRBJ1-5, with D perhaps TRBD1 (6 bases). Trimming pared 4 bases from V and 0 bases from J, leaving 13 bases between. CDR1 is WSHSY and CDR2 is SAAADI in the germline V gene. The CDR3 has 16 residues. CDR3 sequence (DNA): TGCGCCAGCAGTGGCAGGGGTAGGGATAGCAATCAGCCCCAGCATTTT. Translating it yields CASSGRGRDSNQPQHF.

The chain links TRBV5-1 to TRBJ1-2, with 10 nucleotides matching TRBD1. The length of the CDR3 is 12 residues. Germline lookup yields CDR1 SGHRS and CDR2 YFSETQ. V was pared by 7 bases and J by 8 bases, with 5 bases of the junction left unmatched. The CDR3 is CASRGTGDGYTF. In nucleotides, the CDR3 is TGCGCCAGCCGGGGGACAGGGGACGGCTACACCTTC.

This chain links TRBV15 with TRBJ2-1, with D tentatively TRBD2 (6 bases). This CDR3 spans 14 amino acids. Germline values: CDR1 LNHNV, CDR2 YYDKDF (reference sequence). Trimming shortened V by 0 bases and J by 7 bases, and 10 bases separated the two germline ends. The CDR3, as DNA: TGTGCCACCAGCAGAGACGTCGGGAGAAATGAGCAGTTCTTC. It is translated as CATSRDVGRNEQFF.

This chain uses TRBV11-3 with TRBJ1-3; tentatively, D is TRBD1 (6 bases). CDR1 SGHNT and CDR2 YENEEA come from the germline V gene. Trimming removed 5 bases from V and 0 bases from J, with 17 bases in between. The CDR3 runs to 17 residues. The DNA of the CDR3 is TGTGCCAGCAGCCCACCGGGGACAATCGGCTCTGGAAACACCATATATTTT. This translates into CASSPPGTIGSGNTIYF.

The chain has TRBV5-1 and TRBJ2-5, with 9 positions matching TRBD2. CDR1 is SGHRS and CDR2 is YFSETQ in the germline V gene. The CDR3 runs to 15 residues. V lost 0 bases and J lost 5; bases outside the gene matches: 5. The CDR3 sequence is CASSLGGGAWETQYF. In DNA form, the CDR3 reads TGCGCCAGCAGCTTGGGCGGGGGGGCATGGGAGACCCAGTACTTC.